The 12 T cell receptor beta chains in this list originate from one sample, sequenced in a study of shared clonotypes between healthy human individuals. Profiling relied on immunoSEQ multiplex PCR, and the TCRdb table lists in-frame clones only, not all of them. The sample consists of approximately 1.5 million clones, 95% to 99% of them appearing once. The specimen sequenced was naive CD4+ T cells sorted from blood. Indicated subset: CD45RA+ positively selected. These receptors were taken from a man aged 25 to 45 in good health.

This clone has just one count. The V gene is TRBV20-1, the J gene TRBJ2-5; a possible D gene is TRBD1 (8 bases). V dropped 8 bases and J dropped 5 bases, with 12 bases sitting between them. Germline CDR1 DFQATT, CDR2 SNEGSKA (reference sequence). CDR3 length: 11 residues. DNA of the CDR3: TGCAGTCCACAGGGGGGGGAGACCCAGTACTTC. It specifies CSPQGGETQYF.

This clone was detected once. This rearrangement joins TRBV7-6 to TRBJ2-2; D is possibly TRBD2 (6 bases). The CDR3 runs 14 residues. Trimming took 2 bases from V and 7 from J, leaving 11 bases between them. CDR1 SGHVS and CDR2 FNYEAQ come from the germline V gene. The DNA of the CDR3 is TGTGCCAGCAGCTTAACGGGAGCGGACGGGGAGCTGTTTTTT. Its protein is CASSLTGADGELFF.

Of note for this clone: Other DNA variants within this sample encode the same CDR3. The V and J genes are TRBV9 and TRBJ2-1; 9 nucleotides align to TRBD2. Germline-derived CDR1 and CDR2 are SGDLS and YYNGEE. The CDR3 loop spans 15 amino acids. V shed 0 bases and J 6 bases; nucleotides not matched to a gene: 4. This chain's CDR3 is CASSVGGLAGNEQFF. CDR3 nucleotides: TGTGCCAGCAGCGTAGGGGGACTAGCAGGCAATGAGCAGTTCTTC.

Notes on this clone: One end of the junction does not line up with germline, which may come from a read error. The chain couples TRBV7-7 to TRBJ2-3; D possibly corresponds to TRBD2 (6 bases). Germline lookup yields CDR1 SSHAT and CDR2 FNYEAQ (reference sequence). The CDR3 consists of 13 residues. CDR3 DNA: TGTGCTAGCAGCGTACGGAGGGGAGATACGCAGTATTTT. Translating it yields CASSVRRGDTQYF.

The chain joins TRBV28 to TRBJ2-1; 13 bases fit TRBD2. The CDR3 totals 16 residues. Germline loops: CDR1 MDHEN, CDR2 SYDVKM. Germline trimming cut 8 bases from V and 9 bases from J; bases unmatched to any gene: 13. CDR3 region: CASPPGQGLAGVEQFF. The CDR3 nucleotides are TGTGCCAGCCCCCCGGGACAAGGACTAGCGGGAGTTGAGCAGTTCTTC.

The V gene is TRBV25-1, the J gene TRBJ2-2, with TRBD1 matching 7 bases. The CDR3 has 16 amino acids. Germline V gives CDR1 MGHDK, CDR2 SYGVNS. V was pared by 4 bases and J by 4 bases, with 9 bases of the junction left unmatched. CDR3 bases: TGTGCCAGCAGTGTCAAGGGGGCGCAGAGCACCGGGGAGCTGTTTTTT. This translates into CASSVKGAQSTGELFF.

V usage is TRBV28 and J usage is TRBJ2-5, with D unclear. Trimming cost V 2 bases and J 5 bases, with 6 bases left between them. Germline CDR1 reads MDHEN; CDR2 reads SYDVKM. The CDR3 runs 12 residues. The DNA of the CDR3 is TGTGCCAGCAGTTTAAAGTGGGAGACCCAGTACTTC. This gives the protein CASSLKWETQYF.

CDR3 DNA sequence: TGTGCCAGCAGTTTATTCGGGAGGCGGGTAAATGAGCAGTTCTTC. This codes for CASSLFGRRVNEQFF. V gene TRBV27 combines with J gene TRBJ2-1, with TRBD2 identical over 7 bases. The CDR3 covers 15 residues. CDR1 and CDR2 (germline): MNHEY, SMNVEV (reference sequence). V trimming: 1 base; J trimming: 7 bases; junction bases outside the gene matches: 7.

The chain joins TRBV7-2 to TRBJ1-1; weak D call: TRBD1 (5 bases). This CDR3 has 16 amino acids. V lost 3 bases and J 4 bases, leaving 18 bases between the germline ends. The germline V gene has CDR1 SGHTA and CDR2 FQGNSA. The CDR3: CASSFATRGSLTEAFF. The CDR3 region has the DNA TGTGCCAGCAGCTTTGCGACTCGGGGCAGCCTCACTGAAGCTTTCTTT.

The CDR3 sequence is CASSLNRVANEKLFF. As DNA, the CDR3 is TGCGCCAGCAGCTTGAACAGGGTAGCGAATGAAAAACTGTTTTTT. The chain employs TRBV5-1 and TRBJ1-4, with a weak D call TRBD1 (6 bases). The CDR3 contains 15 residues. V was shortened by 1 base and J by 5 bases, with 12 bases between the two germline ends. Per the germline V gene, CDR1 is SGHRS and CDR2 is YFSETQ.

The chain couples TRBV27 to TRBJ2-2; TRBD2 matches at 8 bases. After removal of 7 bases from V and 2 bases from J, the junction contained 15 bases not matched to a gene. Germline CDR1 reads MNHEY; CDR2 reads SMNVEV (reference sequence). The CDR3 sequence is 18 residues long. The CDR3 DNA reads TGTGCCAGCATAAGATTCGGGCTAGCGGGTAGAAACACCGGGGAGCTGTTTTTT. It specifies CASIRFGLAGRNTGELFF.

The chain recombines TRBV11-2 with TRBJ2-2; D is perhaps TRBD1 or TRBD2 (5 bases each). This CDR3 spans 14 amino acids. Trimming took 0 bases from V and 10 from J, leaving 12 bases between them. The germline V gene has CDR1 SGHAT and CDR2 FQNNGV. CDR3 residues: CASSLDGGPVELFF. The DNA for the CDR3 is TGTGCCAGCAGCTTAGATGGGGGACCGGTGGAGCTGTTTTTT.